This entry concerns a single TCR beta chain. This clonotype has only one observation. What this receptor recognizes is not known. Base-call qualities are not available, and no considerably larger clone is one nucleotide away. One read amounts to weak evidence. This entry is derived from a study of T cells in Graves' hyperthyroidism and ophthalmopathy (dated by TCRdb to between 2017 and 2020). Background for the entire study: Peripheral blood was collected at initial diagnosis, before any treatment. The paper describes TCR Vbeta CDR3 sequencing of around 130 peripheral blood samples, made up of under 50 ophthalmopathy patients, over 70 hyperthyroidism patients and 17 progressor patients. The study also compared thyroid tissue and blood T-cell repertoires from about six Graves' hyperthyroidism patients. Following sampling, methimazole starting at 30 mg daily was given to hyperthyroidism patients, and high-dose intravenous methylprednisolone was given to ophthalmopathy patients. An independent validation cohort of around 20 hyperthyroidism patients and 17 patients who later progressed to ophthalmopathy tested prospective prediction of ophthalmopathy. For training and testing, the roughly 93 patients in the discovery cohort were randomly divided in a 7:3 ratio. To identify distinguishing TCR V-J signatures, a discovery cohort of 100 patients was used, comprising 40 to 45 with Graves' ophthalmopathy and under 60 with stable Graves' hyperthyroidism.

Findings and caveats that apply to the study as a whole: Most expanded thyroid clonotypes (frequency above 0.001) were also found in blood, which suggests that blood repertoires may mirror thyroid immune responses. Sample size was not statistically predetermined, and investigators were not blinded to group allocation. A model built on a 13 V-J signature distinguished ophthalmopathy from stable hyperthyroidism, reaching about 88% sensitivity and 81.08% specificity in cross-validation and 80%/75% in testing. In validation, the model predicted progression to ophthalmopathy with 60% to 71% sensitivity and 72% to 85% specificity, a median of around 6.6 months before onset.

The CDR1 and CDR2 encoded by the germline V gene (reference sequence) are DFQATT and SNEGSKA. From V the trimming removes 4 bases and from J it removes 6 bases, while the gene matches leave 8 bases of the junction unaccounted for. Measured from the cysteine to the phenylalanine, the CDR3 is 13 residues long. The sequence is cut down to CDR3 DNA, 39 bases in frame from base 1. Hyperthyroidism patients were aged 18 to 65 years and newly diagnosed, with disease duration of less than 2 months. Patients with uncontrolled infections, other autoimmune diseases, pregnancy or lactation were excluded. Clinical symptoms, serum thyroxine and TRAb, thyroid ultrasound, and orbital computed tomography formed the basis for the diagnoses. For progressor patients, blood was drawn at the first diagnosis of hyperthyroidism, before any ophthalmopathy symptoms had appeared. PBMCs were separated from roughly 9.6 ml of fresh peripheral blood using Ficoll-Paque density gradient centrifugation. Progressor patients were first diagnosed with Graves' hyperthyroidism and then developed ophthalmopathy during follow-up. Trizol reagent was used to extract total RNA, and RNA quality was then checked on an Agilent 2100 Bioanalyzer.

The TCR beta CDR3 regions were amplified from the RNA transcripts. The first round of RT-PCR for the TCR CDR3 was performed with the HTBI primer set and the Qiagen OneStep RT-PCR kit. A second multiplex PCR round built the libraries, followed by size selection and purification. Sequencing of the libraries was done on an Illumina HiSeq2000 using paired-end 100 bp reads. The published analysis was carried out like this. SOAPnuke was used to process the raw data, throwing out any read that contained adapters or uncalled bases, had a mean Phred below 15, or lacked an exact constant-primer or identifier match. High-quality paired reads were merged with COPE v1.2.5, and unique nucleotide sequences were defined as clonotypes. Clonotypes were aligned to IMGT TRBV, TRBD and TRBJ reference segments using MiTCR v1.1. Analysis was restricted to V-J combinations with a frequency above 0.0001, which covered over 98% of repertoires. A TCS score was defined as the ratio of F50 (clonal expansion) to E x V (chaos), with BLOSUM62-based TCRdist applied between CDR3 peptides within each V-J. Welch's t-statistics and random forest reduced just over 500 V-J features to 10 to 15, which were used in a naive Bayes classifier (R e1071). TCRdb reprocessing: public reads trimmed at Q25 with fastp, clones called with MiXCR, in-frame beta chains kept. Each CDR3 protein gets just one entry, which takes the most common genes and DNA from the rows behind it. In this record, the V and J calls reflect TCRdb's handling and not the investigators' own analysis. Within this sample are about 300,000 distinct CDR3 sequences, with around a quarter of them counted one time only. Around 28% of the sample rests with the top ten.

This clonotype was obtained from a middle-aged man with Graves' hyperthyroidism that later progressed to Graves' ophthalmopathy. The material sequenced was blood. The rearrangement combines TRBV20-1 with TRBJ1-1; a stretch of 7 junction bases matches TRBD1. The bases are TGCAGTGCTAATGACAGGGTATTTCCTGAAGCTTTCTTT. This is translated as CSANDRVFPEAFF.